This T cell receptor (beta chain) was identified in a study of T-cell reconstitution after alpha-beta-depleted transplantation in children. TCRbeta library construction was performed incorporating unique molecular identifiers. TCRdb independently ran MiXCR on the PCR reads; one entry per CDR3 protein. The data show about 340,000 distinct CDR3 sequences, with 10% seen just once and around 2.3% held by the top ten. This clonotype was sampled from a human donor who donated a stem cell graft to a child with acute lymphoblastic leukemia. The sample here was PBMCs from the stem cell graft donor, taken from the stem cell graft.

CDR3 sequence reads: CASSWGSLAGDEQFF. The CDR3 region has the DNA TGTGCCAGCAGCTGGGGGTCACTAGCGGGAGATGAGCAGTTCTTC. This chain uses TRBV5-4 with TRBJ2-1; the match to TRBD2 covers 11 bases. Germline V gene lookup returns CDR1 SGHNT and CDR2 YYREEE (reference sequence). J gave up 8 bases and V 3 bases, and 7 bases lay outside the gene matches. There are 15 residues in the CDR3.